A selection of T cell receptor beta chains follows, all from one sample in a study of blood T cell repertoires in COVID-19. Libraries were prepared by immunoSEQ multiplex PCR; TCRdb keeps only in-frame clonotypes and omits some of them. The sample shows a few hundred thousand clones, around 89% of them seen only once. The sequenced sample was peripheral blood. These receptors originate from a man aged 55 to 70 who had recovered from COVID-19. Both conserved end residues are part of each CDR3. Fields, in order: J gene, V gene, D gene, clone size, CDR3 protein, CDR3 DNA. A D gene is named only where the DNA matches it firmly. For some rows the clone size is stated as once, few or many, or as a class when expanded; others skip it.

J gene: TRBJ2-2
V gene: TRBV4-2
D gene: TRBD2
clone size: few
CDR3 protein: CASSHSSGGTNTGELFF
CDR3 DNA: TGTGCCAGCAGCCATTCTAGCGGGGGGACGAACACCGGGGAGCTGTTTTTT

J gene: TRBJ2-1
V gene: TRBV9
D gene: -
clone size: -
CDR3 protein: CASSVEGGSYNEQFF
CDR3 DNA: TGTGCCAGCAGCGTAGAGGGGGGGTCCTACAATGAGCAGTTCTTC

J gene: TRBJ2-1
V gene: TRBV19
D gene: TRBD2
clone size: -
CDR3 protein: CASATSGTTRSYNEQFF
CDR3 DNA: TGTGCCAGTGCAACTAGCGGGACTACCCGCTCCTACAATGAGCAGTTCTTC

J gene: TRBJ1-2
V gene: TRBV7-2
D gene: TRBD1
clone size: -
CDR3 protein: CASSLRDRARTF
CDR3 DNA: TGTGCCAGCAGCTTAAGGGACAGGGCCCGCACCTTC

J gene: TRBJ2-3
V gene: TRBV10-1
D gene: TRBD2
clone size: -
CDR3 protein: CASSERRGGRSDTQYF
CDR3 DNA: TGCGCCAGCAGTGAAAGGCGGGGGGGTCGGTCAGATACGCAGTATTTT

J gene: TRBJ2-7
V gene: TRBV7-9
D gene: -
clone size: -
CDR3 protein: CASSLDADEQYF
CDR3 DNA: TGTGCCAGCAGCTTAGATGCGGACGAGCAGTACTTC

J gene: TRBJ1-2
V gene: TRBV2
D gene: -
clone size: -
CDR3 protein: CASSLQGRVSGNGYTF
CDR3 DNA: TGTGCCAGCAGTTTACAGGGAAGGGTGTCGGGGAATGGCTACACCTTC

J gene: TRBJ2-3
V gene: TRBV19
D gene: TRBD1
clone size: -
CDR3 protein: CASRPAGGRLTDTQYF
CDR3 DNA: TGTGCCAGTAGGCCGGCAGGGGGCCGTCTCACAGATACGCAGTATTTT

J gene: TRBJ1-2
V gene: TRBV7-3
D gene: TRBD1
clone size: once
CDR3 protein: CASSPDRGNYGYTF
CDR3 DNA: TGTGCCAGCAGCCCAGACAGGGGGAACTATGGCTACACCTTC

J gene: TRBJ2-1
V gene: TRBV5-1
D gene: TRBD2
clone size: -
CDR3 protein: CASSSGTRGNEQFF
CDR3 DNA: TGCGCCAGCAGCTCGGGGACTAGAGGAAATGAGCAGTTCTTC

J gene: TRBJ1-1
V gene: TRBV19
D gene: TRBD1
clone size: -
CDR3 protein: CASSTGQGSNTEAFF
CDR3 DNA: TGTGCCAGTAGCACAGGACAGGGGTCGAACACTGAAGCTTTCTTT

J gene: TRBJ2-1
V gene: TRBV9
D gene: TRBD2
clone size: -
CDR3 protein: CASSQGLAGYEQFF
CDR3 DNA: TGTGCCAGCAGCCAGGGACTAGCGGGGTATGAGCAGTTCTTC

J gene: TRBJ1-4
V gene: TRBV12-3/TRBV12-4
D gene: -
clone size: -
CDR3 protein: CASSFAEGEKLFF
CDR3 DNA: TGTGCCAGCAGTTTCGCGGAGGGTGAAAAACTGTTTTTT